Included here is one T cell receptor beta chain sequence, with context. Its antigen is as yet unknown. CDR1 and CDR2 (germline): SGHKS, YYEKEE (reference sequence). The CDR3 is made up of 17 amino acids. Losses at the gene ends were 2 bases for V and 8 bases for J; bases not matched to a gene: 11. This entry comes from a study of glioma-infiltrating T cells after dendritic cell vaccination. The wider study: Samples are from glioblastoma patients in Phase I and II dendritic cell vaccine trials. Autologous tumor lysate-pulsed dendritic cell vaccination was given between about 2003 and 2013. General study results and limits: Few patients contributed both blood and tumor specimens. Survival was not directly related to TCR clonality in these patients.

Time point noted: after dendritic cell vaccination, including at tumor progression/relapse. Method: immunoSEQ multiplex PCR; TCRdb's copy keeps in-frame clones and lacks some. The sample yields about 9,200 clones, over 65% seen once. V usage is TRBV5-5 and J usage is TRBJ2-1; 12 positions match TRBD2. Sequencing was performed on blood, taken after dendritic cell vaccination. This receptor was obtained from a human donor with glioblastoma. CDR3 loop: CASSFRLAGVSTDEQFF. For the CDR3, the DNA is TGTGCCAGCAGCTTCCGACTAGCGGGAGTTTCCACAGATGAGCAGTTCTTC.